This TCR beta chain stems from a study of neoadjuvant anti-PD-1 for oral cavity cancer. The V and J ends lost 6 bases and 1 base respectively, with 13 bases between them. The germline CDR1 and CDR2 sequences are MNHEY and SMNVEV (reference sequence). This CDR3 comprises 15 residues. PBMC libraries mostly used around 460 ng of input genomic DNA, with six replicates per sample. Clones were read by immunoSEQ multiplex PCR, and TCRdb kept only the in-frame ones, dropping some. The data show over 14,000 clones, with around 70% seen just once and around 3% held by the top ten. The clonotype comes from a person between 40 and 85 years old with oral cavity squamous cell carcinoma. The material sequenced was PBMCs, taken before nivolumab (anti-PD-1) treatment. The chain couples TRBV27 to TRBJ2-1; D ambiguous. CDR3 sequence reads: CASRPLGWSYNEQFF. The CDR3 DNA sequence: TGTGCCAGCAGGCCCTTAGGGTGGTCCTACAATGAGCAGTTCTTC.